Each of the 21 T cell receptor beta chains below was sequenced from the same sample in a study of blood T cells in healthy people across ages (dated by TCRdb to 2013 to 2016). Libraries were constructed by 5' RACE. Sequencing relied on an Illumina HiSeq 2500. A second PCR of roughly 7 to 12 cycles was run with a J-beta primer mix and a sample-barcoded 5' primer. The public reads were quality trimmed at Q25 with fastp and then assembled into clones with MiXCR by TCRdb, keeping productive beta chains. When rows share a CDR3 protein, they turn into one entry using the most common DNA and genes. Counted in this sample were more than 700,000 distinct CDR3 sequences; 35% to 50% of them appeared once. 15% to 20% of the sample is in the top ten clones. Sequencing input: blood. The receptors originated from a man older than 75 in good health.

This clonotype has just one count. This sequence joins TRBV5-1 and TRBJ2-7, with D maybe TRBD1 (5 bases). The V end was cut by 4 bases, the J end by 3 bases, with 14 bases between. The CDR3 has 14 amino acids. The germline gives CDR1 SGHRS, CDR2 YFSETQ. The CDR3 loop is CASSLILQGYEQYF. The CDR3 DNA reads TGCGCCAGCAGCCTAATCCTCCAGGGCTACGAGCAGTACTTC.

CDR3 nucleotides: TGCGCCAGCAGCCTGGGGACCCCTAGGGATGAGCAGTTCTTC. Its protein is CASSLGTPRDEQFF. This chain links TRBV5-1 with TRBJ2-1, with D possibly being TRBD1 or TRBD2 (5 bases each). Trimming left V 4 bases short and J 8 bases short, with 16 bases between. CDR3 length: 14 residues. Germline CDR1 is SGHRS and CDR2 is YFSETQ.

The CDR3 protein is CSAQRQGENTEAFF. Written as DNA, the CDR3 is TGCAGTGCACAGAGACAGGGCGAGAACACTGAAGCTTTCTTT. The genes are TRBV20-1 and TRBJ1-1; TRBD1 matches at 7 bases. Germline V gives CDR1 DFQATT, CDR2 SNEGSKA (reference sequence). Trimming cost V 6 bases and J 1 base; bases outside gene matches: 8. There are 14 residues in the CDR3.

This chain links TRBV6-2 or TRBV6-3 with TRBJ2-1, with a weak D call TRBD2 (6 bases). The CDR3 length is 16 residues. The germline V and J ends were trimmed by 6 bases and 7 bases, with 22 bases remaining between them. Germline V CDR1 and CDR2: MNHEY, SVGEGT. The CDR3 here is CASSLPGGARDNEQFF. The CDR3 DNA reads TGTGCCAGCAGCCTACCCGGCGGGGCGAGAGATAATGAGCAGTTCTTC.

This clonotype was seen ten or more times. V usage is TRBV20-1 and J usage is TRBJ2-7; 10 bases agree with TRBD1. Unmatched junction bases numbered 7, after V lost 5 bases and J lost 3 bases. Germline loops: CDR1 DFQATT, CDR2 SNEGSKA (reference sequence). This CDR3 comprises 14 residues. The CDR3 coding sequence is TGCAGTGCTGAGTACCGGGACAGGGGCTACGAGCAGTACTTC. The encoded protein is CSAEYRDRGYEQYF.

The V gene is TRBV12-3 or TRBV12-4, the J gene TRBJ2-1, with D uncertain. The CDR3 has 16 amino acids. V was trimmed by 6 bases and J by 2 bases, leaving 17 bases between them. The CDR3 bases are TGTGCCAGCAGCGAAGAGAGATTCAATCCCTACAATGAGCAGTTCTTC. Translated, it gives CASSEERFNPYNEQFF.

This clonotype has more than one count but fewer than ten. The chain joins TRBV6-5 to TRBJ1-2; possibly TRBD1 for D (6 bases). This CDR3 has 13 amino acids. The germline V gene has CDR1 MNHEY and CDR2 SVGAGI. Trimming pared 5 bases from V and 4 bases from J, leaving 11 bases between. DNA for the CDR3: TGTGCCAGCAGTCGTGACAGGCTCTATGGCTACACCTTC. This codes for CASSRDRLYGYTF.

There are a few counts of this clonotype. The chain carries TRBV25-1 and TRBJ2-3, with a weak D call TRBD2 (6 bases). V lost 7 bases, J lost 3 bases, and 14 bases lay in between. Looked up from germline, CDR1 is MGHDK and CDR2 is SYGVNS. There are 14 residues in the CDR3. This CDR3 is CASNRGARTDTQYF. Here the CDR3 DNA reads TGTGCCAGCAACCGCGGGGCCAGGACAGATACGCAGTATTTT.

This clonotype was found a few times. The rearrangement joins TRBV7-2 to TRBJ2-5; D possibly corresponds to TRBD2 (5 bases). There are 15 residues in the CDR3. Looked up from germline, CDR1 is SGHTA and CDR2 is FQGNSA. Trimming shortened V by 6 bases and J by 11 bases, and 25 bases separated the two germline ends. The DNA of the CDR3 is TGTGCCAGCAGGGGCTCGGGCGGGTCTTACAATGAGCAGTACTTC. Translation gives CASRGSGGSYNEQYF.

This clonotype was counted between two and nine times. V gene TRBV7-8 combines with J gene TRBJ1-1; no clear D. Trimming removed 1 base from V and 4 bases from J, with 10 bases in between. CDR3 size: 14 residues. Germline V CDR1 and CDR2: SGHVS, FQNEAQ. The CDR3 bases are TGTGCCAGCAGCTTAGAGGAGGGTCGCACTGAAGCTTTCTTT. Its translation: CASSLEEGRTEAFF.

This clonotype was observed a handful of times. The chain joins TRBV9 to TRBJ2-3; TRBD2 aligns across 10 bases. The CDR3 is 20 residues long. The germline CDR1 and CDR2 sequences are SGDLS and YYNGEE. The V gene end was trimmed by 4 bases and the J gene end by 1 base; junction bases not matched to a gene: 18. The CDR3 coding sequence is TGTGCCAGCAGCCTTGCCCCCCAAGCGGGAGGGCCTCTGCGCACAGATACGCAGTATTTT. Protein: CASSLAPQAGGPLRTDTQYF.

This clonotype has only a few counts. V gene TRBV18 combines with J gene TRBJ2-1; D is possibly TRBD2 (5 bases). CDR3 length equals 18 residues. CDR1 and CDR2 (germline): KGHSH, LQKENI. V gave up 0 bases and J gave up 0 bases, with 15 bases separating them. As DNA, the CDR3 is TGTGCCAGCTCACCACCGGACTTAACCGTAAGCTCCTACAATGAGCAGTTCTTC. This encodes CASSPPDLTVSSYNEQFF.

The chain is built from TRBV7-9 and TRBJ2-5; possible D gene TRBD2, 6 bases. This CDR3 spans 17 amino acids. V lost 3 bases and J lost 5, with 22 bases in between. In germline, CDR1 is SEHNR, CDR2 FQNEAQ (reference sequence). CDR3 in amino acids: CASSFSPSQEGWETQYF. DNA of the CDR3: TGTGCCAGCAGCTTCTCTCCCTCACAGGAGGGGTGGGAGACCCAGTACTTC. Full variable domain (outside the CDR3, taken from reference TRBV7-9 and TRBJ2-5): DTGVSQNPRHKITKRGQNVTFRCDPISEHNRLYWYRQTLGQGPEFLTYFQNEAQLEKSRLLSDRFSAERPKGSFSTLEIQRTEQGDSAMYLCASSFSPSQEGWETQYFGPGTRLLVL.

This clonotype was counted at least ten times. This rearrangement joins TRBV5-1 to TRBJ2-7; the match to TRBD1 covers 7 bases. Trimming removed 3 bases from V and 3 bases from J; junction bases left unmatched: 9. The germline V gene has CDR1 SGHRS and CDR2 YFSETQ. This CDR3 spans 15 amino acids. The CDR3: CASSSTGTAIYEQYF. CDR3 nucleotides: TGCGCCAGCAGCTCGACCGGGACAGCGATCTACGAGCAGTACTTC. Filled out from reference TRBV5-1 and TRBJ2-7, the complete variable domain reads KAGVTQTPRYLIKTRGQQVTLSCSPISGHRSVSWYQQTPGQGLQFLFEYFSETQRNKGNFPGRFSGRQFSNSRSEMNVSTLELGDSALYLCASSSTGTAIYEQYFGPGTRLTVT.

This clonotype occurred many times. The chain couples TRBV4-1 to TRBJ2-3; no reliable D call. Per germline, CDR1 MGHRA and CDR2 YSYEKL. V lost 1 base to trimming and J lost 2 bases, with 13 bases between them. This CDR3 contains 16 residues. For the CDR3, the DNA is TGCGCCAGCAGCCAAGCGAACTTTCTTTACACAGATACGCAGTATTTT. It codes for CASSQANFLYTDTQYF.

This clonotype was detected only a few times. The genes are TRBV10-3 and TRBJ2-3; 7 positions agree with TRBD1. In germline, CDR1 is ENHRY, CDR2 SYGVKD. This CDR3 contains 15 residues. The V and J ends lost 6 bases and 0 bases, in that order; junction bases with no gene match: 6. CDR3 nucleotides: TGTGCCATCAGGCCCAGGGGACAGAGCACAGATACGCAGTATTTT. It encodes CAIRPRGQSTDTQYF.

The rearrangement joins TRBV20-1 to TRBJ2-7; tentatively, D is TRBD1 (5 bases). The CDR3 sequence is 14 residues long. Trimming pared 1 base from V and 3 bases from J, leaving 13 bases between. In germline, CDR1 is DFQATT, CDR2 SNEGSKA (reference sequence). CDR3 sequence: CSARGLGDRYEQYF. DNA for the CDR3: TGCAGTGCTAGAGGGCTAGGGGATCGCTACGAGCAGTACTTC.

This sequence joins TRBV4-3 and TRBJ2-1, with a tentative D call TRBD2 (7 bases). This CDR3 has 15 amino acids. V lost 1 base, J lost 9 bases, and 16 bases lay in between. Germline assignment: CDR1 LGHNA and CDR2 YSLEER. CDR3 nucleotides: TGCGCCAGCAGCCAAGGGCGGGGGCCGAAACGTGAGCAGTTCTTC. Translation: CASSQGRGPKREQFF.

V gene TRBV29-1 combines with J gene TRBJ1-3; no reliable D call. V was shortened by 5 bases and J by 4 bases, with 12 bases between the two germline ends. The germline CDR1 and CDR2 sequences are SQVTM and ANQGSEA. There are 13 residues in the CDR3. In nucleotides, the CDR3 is TGCAGCGTTTCTCAGGCGGGGGGAAACACCATATATTTT. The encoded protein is CSVSQAGGNTIYF.

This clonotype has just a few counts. The CDR3 DNA reads as TGCGCCAGCAGCCAAGCGCCGGGACAGCTAAGGGGGGCCAACGTCCTGACTTTC. It encodes CASSQAPGQLRGANVLTF. This chain connects TRBV4-1 to TRBJ2-6; 7 bases fit TRBD1. This CDR3 region has 18 residues. Germline CDR1 and CDR2: MGHRA and YSYEKL. The V gene end was trimmed by 1 base and the J gene end by 4 bases; junction bases not matched to a gene: 10.

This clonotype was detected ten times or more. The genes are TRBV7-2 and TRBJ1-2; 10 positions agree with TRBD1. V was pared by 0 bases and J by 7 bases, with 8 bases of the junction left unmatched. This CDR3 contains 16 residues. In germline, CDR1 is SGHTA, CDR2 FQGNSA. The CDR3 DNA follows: TGTGCCAGCAGCTTAGCGCTGGAGACAGGGGGCAGTGGCTACACCTTC. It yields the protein CASSLALETGGSGYTF.